This T cell receptor (beta chain) was found in a study of blood T cell repertoires in COVID-19. Study as a whole: Spain, Italy and the United States supplied samples that represented acute and convalescent COVID-19. The cDNA or gDNA used as material had been derived from T cells, B-cell-depleted T cells, or PBMCs.

The germline V gene has CDR1 SGHAT and CDR2 FQNNGV. This CDR3 region has 15 residues. V lost 3 bases and J 6 bases, leaving 15 bases between the germline ends. Original analysis: Estimation of nucleated cell counts was performed using reference gene primer amplification. Clones were sequenced by immunoSEQ multiplex PCR, and TCRdb holds only the in-frame ones, with some missing. V, J and clone size are those of that table, while D and trimming were read from the DNA. The repertoire holds around 310,000 clones, approximately 87% seen once, with under 5% in the top ten. This rearrangement joins TRBV11-2 to TRBJ1-5; a weak D match, TRBD1 (6 bases). Sequences were obtained from peripheral blood. This receptor was identified in a woman aged 45-65 years with active or convalescent COVID-19. Written as DNA, the CDR3 is TGTGCCAGCAGCTTGGGCAGGGGTCCCGGTCAGCCCCAGCATTTT. It encodes CASSLGRGPGQPQHF. Filled out from reference TRBV11-2 and TRBJ1-5, the complete variable domain reads EAGVAQSPRYKIIEKRQSVAFWCNPISGHATLYWYQQILGQGPKLLIQFQNNGVVDDSQLPKDRFSAERLKGVDSTLKIQPAKLEDSAVYLCASSLGRGPGQPQHFGDGTRLSIL.